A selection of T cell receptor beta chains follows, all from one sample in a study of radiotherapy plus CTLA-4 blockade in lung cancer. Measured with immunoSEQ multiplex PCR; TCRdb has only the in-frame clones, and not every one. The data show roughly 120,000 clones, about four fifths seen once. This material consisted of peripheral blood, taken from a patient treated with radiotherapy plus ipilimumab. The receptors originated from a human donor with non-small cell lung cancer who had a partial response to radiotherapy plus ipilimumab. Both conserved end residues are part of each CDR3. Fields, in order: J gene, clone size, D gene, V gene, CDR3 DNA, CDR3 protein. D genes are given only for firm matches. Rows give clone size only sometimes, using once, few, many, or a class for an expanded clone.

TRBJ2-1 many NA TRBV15 TGTGCCACCGCCCCTACTAGGGAAAGCATCAATGAGCAGTTCTTC CATAPTRESINEQFF
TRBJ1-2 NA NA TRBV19 TGTGCCAGTAATCCCGCCGGCGCCGGCGGGGCACGTGGCTACACCTTC CASNPAGAGGARGYTF
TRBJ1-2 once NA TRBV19 TGTGCCAGTAGTATAGGGGCTGGGCTCTATGGCTACACCTTC CASSIGAGLYGYTF
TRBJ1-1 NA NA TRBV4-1 TGCGCCAGCAGCCACCCCTCCGGGAACACTGAAGCTTTCTTT CASSHPSGNTEAFF
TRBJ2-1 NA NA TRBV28 TGTGCCAGCACCCCCGGCGGGATCTACTACAATGAGCAGTTCTTC CASTPGGIYYNEQFF
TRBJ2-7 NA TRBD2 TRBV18 TGTGCCAGCTCACCACCAAACCGCGGGAGTGTATACGAGCAGTACTTC CASSPPNRGSVYEQYF
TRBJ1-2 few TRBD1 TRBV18 TGTGCCAGCTCACCACGAGGACAGGGGGCTAACTATGGCTACACCTTC CASSPRGQGANYGYTF
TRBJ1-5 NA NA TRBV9 TGTGCCAGCAGCGTAGGGGCAGGGATTCAGCCCCAGCATTTT CASSVGAGIQPQHF
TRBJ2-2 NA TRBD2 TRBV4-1 TGCGCCAGCAGCCAAGCCGGACTAGCGGCGAACACCGGGGAGCTGTTTTTT CASSQAGLAANTGELFF
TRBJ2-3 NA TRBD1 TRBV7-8 TGTGCCAGCAGCCAAGGGACAGCCGAAGATACGCAGTATTTT CASSQGTAEDTQYF
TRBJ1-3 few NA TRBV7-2 TGTGCCAGCAGCTCAACAGGGACCTCTGGAAACACCATATATTTT CASSSTGTSGNTIYF
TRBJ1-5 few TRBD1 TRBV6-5 TGTGCCAGCAGTTTAAGGACAGGGGATCAGCCCCAGCATTTT CASSLRTGDQPQHF
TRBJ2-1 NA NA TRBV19 TGTGCCAGTAGTATCCTTTTTACAGGGAGCTCCTACAATGAGCAGTTCTTC CASSILFTGSSYNEQFF
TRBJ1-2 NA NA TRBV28 NA CASSTSPQFRGYTF
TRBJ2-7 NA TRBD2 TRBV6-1 TGTGCCAGCAGTCTGAGAGCGGGAGGGCCGTACGAGCAGTACTTC CASSLRAGGPYEQYF
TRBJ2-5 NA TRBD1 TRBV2 TGTGCCAGCAAAAGGACAGGGGGAAAAGAGACCCAGTACTTC CASKRTGGKETQYF
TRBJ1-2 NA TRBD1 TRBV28 TGTGCCAGCCACCAAGACAGGGGAGGTAACTATGGCTACACCTTC CASHQDRGGNYGYTF
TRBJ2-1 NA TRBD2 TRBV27 TGTGCCAGCGTACTAGCGGGAGGCGGTGAGCAGTTCTTC CASVLAGGGEQFF
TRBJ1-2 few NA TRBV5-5 TGTGCCAGCAGCTTGGGAGGAGGCTCTAACTATGGCTACACCTTC CASSLGGGSNYGYTF
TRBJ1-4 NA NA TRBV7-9 TGTGCCAGCAGCTTGGTGACGGGTGAGGAAAAACTGTTTTTT CASSLVTGEEKLFF
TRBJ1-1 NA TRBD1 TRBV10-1 TGCGCCAGCAGTGAGTCGGGACAGGTTGGGAAGGCTTTCTTT CASSESGQVGKAFF
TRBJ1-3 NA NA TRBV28 TGTGCCCTCTCGGCTGGAAACACCATATATTTT CALSAGNTIYF
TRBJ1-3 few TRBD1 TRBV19 TGTGCCAGTCGAGGACAGGGGGACGGAAACACCATATATTTT CASRGQGDGNTIYF
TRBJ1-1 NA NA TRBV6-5 TGTGCCACCCGGAGCTCCGGGGGAGCTTTCTTT CATRSSGGAFF
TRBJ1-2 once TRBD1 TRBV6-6 TGTGCCAGCAGCAAAGGAGGGACAGGAGGAATCAATGGCTACACCTTC CASSKGGTGGINGYTF
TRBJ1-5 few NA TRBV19 TGTGCCAGTAACAGGGCGAGGCAGCCCCAGCATTTT CASNRARQPQHF
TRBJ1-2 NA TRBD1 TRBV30 TGTGCCTGGAGTACAGGGGGAGGCTATGGCTACACCTTC CAWSTGGGYGYTF
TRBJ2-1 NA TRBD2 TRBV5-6 TGTGCCAGCAGCTATGCGGGAGGGGATTACAATGAGCAGTTCTTC CASSYAGGDYNEQFF
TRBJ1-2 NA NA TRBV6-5 TGTGCCAGCAGTTACAGGGGATATGGCTACACCTTC CASSYRGYGYTF
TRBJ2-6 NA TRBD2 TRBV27 TGTGCCAGCAGTTTATCTAGCGGGAGCCTATATCGGTCTGGGGCCAACGTCCTGACTTTC CASSLSSGSLYRSGANVLTF
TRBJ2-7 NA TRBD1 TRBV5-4 TGTGCCAGCAGCGGACAGGGGACTTCCTACGAGCAGTACTTC CASSGQGTSYEQYF
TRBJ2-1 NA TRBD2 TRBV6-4 TGTGCCAGCAGTGAGACTAGCGGAGGTAATGAGCAGTTCTTC CASSETSGGNEQFF
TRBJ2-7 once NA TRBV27 TGTGCCAGCAGCCGCCGATCTACCTACGAGCAGTACTTC CASSRRSTYEQYF
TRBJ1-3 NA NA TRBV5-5 TGTGCCAGCAGCTTGGACAGGGCCTTCTCTGGAAACACCATATATTTT CASSLDRAFSGNTIYF
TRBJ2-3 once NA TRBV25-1 TGTGCCAGCAGTAGGGGGAAGACCTGGGATACGCAGTATTTT CASSRGKTWDTQYF
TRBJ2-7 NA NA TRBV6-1 TGTGCCAGCAGCGGACAGACCTACGAGCAGTACTTC CASSGQTYEQYF
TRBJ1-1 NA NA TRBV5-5 TGTGCCAGCAGCCGAACAGAGGGCACTGAAGCTTTCTTT CASSRTEGTEAFF
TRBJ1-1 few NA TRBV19 TGTGCCTGTGCGGATGCGCCGAGGACTGAAGCTTTCTTT CACADAPRTEAFF
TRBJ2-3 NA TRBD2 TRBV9 TGTGCCAGCAGCGCACATGGAGCGGGGTTAAGCACAGATACGCAGTATTTT CASSAHGAGLSTDTQYF
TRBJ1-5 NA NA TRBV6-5 TGTGCCAGCAGTTACTCTCCCTATAGCAATCAGCCCCAGCATTTT CASSYSPYSNQPQHF